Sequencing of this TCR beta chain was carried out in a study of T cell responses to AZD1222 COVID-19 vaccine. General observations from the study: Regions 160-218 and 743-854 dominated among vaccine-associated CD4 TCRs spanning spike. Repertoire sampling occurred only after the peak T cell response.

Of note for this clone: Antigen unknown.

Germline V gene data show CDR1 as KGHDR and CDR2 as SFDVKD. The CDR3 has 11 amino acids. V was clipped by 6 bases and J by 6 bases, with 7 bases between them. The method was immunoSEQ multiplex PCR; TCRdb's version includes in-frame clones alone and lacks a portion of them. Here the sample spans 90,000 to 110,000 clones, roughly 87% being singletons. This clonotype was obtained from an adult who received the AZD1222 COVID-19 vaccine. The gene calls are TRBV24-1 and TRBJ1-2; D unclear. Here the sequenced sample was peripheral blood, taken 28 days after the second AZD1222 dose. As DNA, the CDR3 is TGTGCCACCAGTAGTGGGGATGGCTACACCTTC. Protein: CATSSGDGYTF.